This T cell receptor beta chain was observed in a study of T and B cells in COVID-19 patients. Study background: Blood was sampled from COVID-19 patients who were either actively infected or recovered.

The CDR3 loop spans 13 amino acids. CDR1 SGHDT and CDR2 YYEEEE come from the germline V gene. V was clipped by 4 bases and J by 8 bases; unmatched bases: 3. About this clonotype: Its antigen is unidentified.

Each TRB amplification used 250-500 ng of genomic DNA from blood. TRB rearrangements were amplified by multiplex PCR with BIOMED2 TRB-A/B primers. TCRdb recomputed calls from the multiplex PCR reads with MiXCR, one row per CDR3 protein. The sample records fewer than 4,500 distinct CDR3 sequences, less than 25% being singletons. The study's findings and limits: Clonality of TRB repertoires was high in active COVID-19; recovery brought above-healthy diversity and richness.

V gene TRBV5-6 combines with J gene TRBJ2-1, with 10 bases fitting TRBD1. The specimen sequenced was blood. This sequence originates from a human donor with active COVID-19. The chain's CDR3 is CASSSGQGDEQFF. CDR3 DNA: TGTGCCAGCAGCAGCGGACAGGGGGATGAGCAGTTCTTC.